A single T cell receptor (beta chain) is shown here with its context. The antigen remains unidentified. The repertoire was sequenced with immunoSEQ multiplex PCR; TCRdb's copy has only in-frame clones and lacks some. The table lists tens of thousands of clones, approximately 84% of them singletons. The data were taken from a study of somatic mutations in cytotoxic T cells in rheumatoid arthritis. Findings of the study overall: Per patient, the largest CD8+ clone was found to exceed 20% of CD8+ cells in about an eighth of the roughly 60 cases. Nobody knew which antigens the expanded CD8+ clones targeted. Rheumatoid arthritis patients were compared with age-matched healthy controls, and their CD8+ T-cell clonality did not differ significantly.

The CDR3 has 20 residues. V was clipped by 2 bases and J by 5 bases; unmatched bases: 16. Germline-derived CDR1 and CDR2 are ENHRY and SYGVKD. The control group consisted of some 20 healthy blood donors, whose median age was roughly 61 years (range about 21-80) and of whom 55% to 60% were female. The rearrangement joins TRBV10-3 to TRBJ2-3; TRBD2 matches 13 bases. This TCR was sampled from a man aged 35-49 years in good health. The sample taken for sequencing was CD8+ T cells sorted from blood. The CDR3 protein is CAISEARTSGSPDPGDTQYF. For the CDR3, the DNA is TGTGCCATCAGTGAGGCAAGGACTAGCGGGAGTCCTGATCCAGGAGATACGCAGTATTTT.